This T cell receptor beta chain stems from a study of control samples from healthy donors and cancer patients. V lost 8 bases and J lost 4; bases outside the gene matches: 11. CDR3 size: 16 residues. CDR1 is KGHDR, CDR2 SFDVKD, per germline. Sequenced by immunoSEQ multiplex PCR; TCRdb stores in-frame clones only, minus some. The table records 400,000 to 500,000 clones, more than 80% of them present only once. The receptor was isolated from a man in his forties with head and neck cancer. Sequenced sample: PBMCs. This chain connects TRBV24-1 to TRBJ1-5, with 9 bases lining up with TRBD1. The CDR3 region has the DNA TGTGCCACCAATCGGGACAGGGCTTTTGCAAATCAGCCCCAGCATTTT. This translates into CATNRDRAFANQPQHF.